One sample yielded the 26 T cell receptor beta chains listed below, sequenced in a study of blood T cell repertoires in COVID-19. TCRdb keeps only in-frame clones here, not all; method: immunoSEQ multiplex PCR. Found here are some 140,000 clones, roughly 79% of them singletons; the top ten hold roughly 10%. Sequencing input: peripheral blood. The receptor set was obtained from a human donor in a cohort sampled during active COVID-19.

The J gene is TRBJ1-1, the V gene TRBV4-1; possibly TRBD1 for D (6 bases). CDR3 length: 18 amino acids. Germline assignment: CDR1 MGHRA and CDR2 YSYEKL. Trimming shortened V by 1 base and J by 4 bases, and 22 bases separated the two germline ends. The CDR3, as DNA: TGCGCCAGCAGCCAAGGGGACAACCGATGGGAACGACTCACTGAAGCTTTCTTT. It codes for CASSQGDNRWERLTEAFF.

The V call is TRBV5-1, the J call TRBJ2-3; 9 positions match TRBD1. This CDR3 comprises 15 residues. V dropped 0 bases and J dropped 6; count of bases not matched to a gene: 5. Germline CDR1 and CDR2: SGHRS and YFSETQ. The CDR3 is CASSLGGQGLDTQYF. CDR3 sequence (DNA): TGCGCCAGCAGCTTGGGGGGACAGGGTCTCGATACGCAGTATTTT.

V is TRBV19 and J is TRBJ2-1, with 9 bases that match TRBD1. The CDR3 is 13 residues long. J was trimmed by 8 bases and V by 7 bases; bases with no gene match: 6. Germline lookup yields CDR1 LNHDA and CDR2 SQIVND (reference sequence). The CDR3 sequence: CASNPRTGDEQFF. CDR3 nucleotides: TGTGCCAGTAACCCGCGGACAGGGGATGAGCAGTTCTTC.

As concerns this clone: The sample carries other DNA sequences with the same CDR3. CDR3 sequence: CASSLTVYGYTF. The CDR3 DNA follows: TGTGCCAGCAGTTTAACGGTCTATGGCTACACCTTC. The gene calls are TRBV12-3 or TRBV12-4 and TRBJ1-2; no definite D call. The CDR3 runs to 12 residues. Trimming left V 2 bases short and J 4 bases short, with 5 bases between.

CDR3 loop: CASNPSGGKYEQYF. The DNA for the CDR3 is TGTGCCAGCAACCCTAGCGGGGGGAAGTACGAGCAGTACTTC. The rearrangement links TRBV6-5 to TRBJ2-7; 11 nucleotides agree with TRBD2. CDR3 length: 14 amino acids. The J segment lost 4 bases and the V segment lost 7 bases, leaving 6 bases of the junction unmatched. Germline CDR1 reads MNHEY; CDR2 reads SVGAGI.

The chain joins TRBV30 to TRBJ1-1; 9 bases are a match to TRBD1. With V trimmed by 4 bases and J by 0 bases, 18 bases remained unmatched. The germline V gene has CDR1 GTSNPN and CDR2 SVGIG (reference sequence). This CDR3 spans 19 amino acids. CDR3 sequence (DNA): TGTGCCTGGAATGGGGCTTGGGCGACAGGGGGGCCCATGAACACTGAAGCTTTCTTT. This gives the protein CAWNGAWATGGPMNTEAFF.

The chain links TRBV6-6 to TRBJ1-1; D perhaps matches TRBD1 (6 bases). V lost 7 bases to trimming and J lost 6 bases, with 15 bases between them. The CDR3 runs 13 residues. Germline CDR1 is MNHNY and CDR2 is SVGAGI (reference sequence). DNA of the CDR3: TGTGCCAGCAACCCTCCAGGGGTCCCTGAAGCTTTCTTT. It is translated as CASNPPGVPEAFF.

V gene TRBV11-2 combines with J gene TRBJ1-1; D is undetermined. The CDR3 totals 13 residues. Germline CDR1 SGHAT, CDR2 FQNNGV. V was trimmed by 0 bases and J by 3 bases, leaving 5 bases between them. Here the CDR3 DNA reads TGTGCCAGCAGCTTAGATCGGGACACTGAAGCTTTCTTT. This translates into CASSLDRDTEAFF.

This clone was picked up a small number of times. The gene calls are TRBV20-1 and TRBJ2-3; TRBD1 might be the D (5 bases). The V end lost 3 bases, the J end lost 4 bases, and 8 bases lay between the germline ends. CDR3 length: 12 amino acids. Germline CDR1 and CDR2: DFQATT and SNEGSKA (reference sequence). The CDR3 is CSASSGSDTQYF. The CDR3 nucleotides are TGCAGTGCTAGTTCAGGGTCAGATACGCAGTATTTT.

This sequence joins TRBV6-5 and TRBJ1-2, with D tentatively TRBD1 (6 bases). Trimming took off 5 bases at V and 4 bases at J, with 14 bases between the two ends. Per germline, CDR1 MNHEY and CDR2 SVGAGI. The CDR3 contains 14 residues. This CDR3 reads CASSRGGGSYGYTF. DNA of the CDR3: TGTGCCAGCAGTCGCGGGGGGGGCAGCTATGGCTACACCTTC.

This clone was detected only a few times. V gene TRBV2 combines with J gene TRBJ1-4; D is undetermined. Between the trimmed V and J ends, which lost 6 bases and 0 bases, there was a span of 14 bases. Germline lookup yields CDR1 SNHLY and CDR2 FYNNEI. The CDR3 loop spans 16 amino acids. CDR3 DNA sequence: TGTGCCAGCAGCGCCCGAGGAGACGCAACTAATGAAAAACTGTTTTTT. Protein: CASSARGDATNEKLFF.

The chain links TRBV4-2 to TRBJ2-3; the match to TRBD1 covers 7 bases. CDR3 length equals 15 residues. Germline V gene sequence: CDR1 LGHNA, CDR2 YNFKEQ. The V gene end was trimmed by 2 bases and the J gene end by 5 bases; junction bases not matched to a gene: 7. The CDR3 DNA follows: TGTGCCAGCAGCCAATTGGACAGGCCGCAAGATACGCAGTATTTT. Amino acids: CASSQLDRPQDTQYF.

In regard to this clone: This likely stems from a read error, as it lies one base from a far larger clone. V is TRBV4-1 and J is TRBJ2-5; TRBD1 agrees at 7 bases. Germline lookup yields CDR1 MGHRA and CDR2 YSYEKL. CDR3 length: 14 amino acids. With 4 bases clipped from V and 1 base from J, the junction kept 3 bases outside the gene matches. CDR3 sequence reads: CASSPRDSQETQYF. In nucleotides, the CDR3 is TGCGCCAGCAGCCCCCGGGACAGCCAAGAGACCCAGTACTTC.

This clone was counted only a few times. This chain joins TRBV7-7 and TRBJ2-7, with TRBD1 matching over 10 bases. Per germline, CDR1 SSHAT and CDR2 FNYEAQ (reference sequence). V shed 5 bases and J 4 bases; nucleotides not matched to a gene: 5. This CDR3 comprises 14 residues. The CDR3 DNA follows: TGTGCCAGCAGCCCCTCGGACAGGGGGTACGAGCAGTACTTC. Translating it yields CASSPSDRGYEQYF.

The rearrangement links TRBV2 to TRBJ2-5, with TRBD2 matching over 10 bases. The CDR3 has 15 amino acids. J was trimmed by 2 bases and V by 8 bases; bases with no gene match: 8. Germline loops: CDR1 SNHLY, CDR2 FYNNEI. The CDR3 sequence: CASFGVAGGQETQYF. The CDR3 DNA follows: TGTGCCAGCTTCGGGGTAGCGGGGGGACAAGAGACCCAGTACTTC.

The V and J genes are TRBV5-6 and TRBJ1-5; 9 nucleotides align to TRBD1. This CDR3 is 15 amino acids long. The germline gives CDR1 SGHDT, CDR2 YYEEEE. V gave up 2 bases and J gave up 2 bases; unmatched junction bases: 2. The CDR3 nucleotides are TGTGCCAGCAGCTTCCGGACAGGGGGCAATCAGCCCCAGCATTTT. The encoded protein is CASSFRTGGNQPQHF.

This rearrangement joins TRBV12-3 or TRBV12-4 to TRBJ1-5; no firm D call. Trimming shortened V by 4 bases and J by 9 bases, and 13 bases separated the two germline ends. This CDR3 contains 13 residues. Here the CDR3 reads CASSSGGVMPQHF. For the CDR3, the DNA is TGTGCCAGCAGTTCTGGCGGAGTGATGCCCCAGCATTTT.

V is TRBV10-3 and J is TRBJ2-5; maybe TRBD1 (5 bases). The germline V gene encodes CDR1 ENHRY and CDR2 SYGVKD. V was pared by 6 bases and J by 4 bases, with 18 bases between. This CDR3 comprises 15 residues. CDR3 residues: CAISSRGPMSETQYF. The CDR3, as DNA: TGTGCCATCAGCTCTAGGGGCCCGATGTCAGAGACCCAGTACTTC.

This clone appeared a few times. The CDR3 region is CASSLGQSYEQYF. The CDR3 DNA is TGTGCCAGCAGCTTGGGACAGTCCTACGAGCAGTACTTC. The chain uses TRBV5-8 and TRBJ2-7; tentatively, D is TRBD1 (5 bases). The CDR3 length is 13 residues. The germline V and J ends were trimmed by 0 bases and 1 base, with 5 bases remaining between them. Germline V gene data show CDR1 as SGHTS and CDR2 as YDEGEE.

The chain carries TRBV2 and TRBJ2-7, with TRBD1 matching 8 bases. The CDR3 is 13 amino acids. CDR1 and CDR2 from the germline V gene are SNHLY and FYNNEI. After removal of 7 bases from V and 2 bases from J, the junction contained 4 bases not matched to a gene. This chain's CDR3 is CASNGQGTYEQYF. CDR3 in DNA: TGTGCCAGCAACGGACAGGGAACCTACGAGCAGTACTTC.

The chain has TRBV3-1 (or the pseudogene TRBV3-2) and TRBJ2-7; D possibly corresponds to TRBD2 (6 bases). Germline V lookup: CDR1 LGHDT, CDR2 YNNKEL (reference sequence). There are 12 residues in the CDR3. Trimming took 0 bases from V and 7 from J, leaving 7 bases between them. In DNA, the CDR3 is TGTGCCAGCAGCCAAGAAGGGAGGGAGCAGTACTTC. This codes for CASSQEGREQYF.

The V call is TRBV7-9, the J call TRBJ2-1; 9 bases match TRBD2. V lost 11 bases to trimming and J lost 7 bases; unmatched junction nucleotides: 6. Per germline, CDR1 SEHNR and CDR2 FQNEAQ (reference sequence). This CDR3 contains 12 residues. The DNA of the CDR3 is TGTGCCCTAGCGGGGAATTTAAATGAGCAGTTCTTC. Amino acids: CALAGNLNEQFF.

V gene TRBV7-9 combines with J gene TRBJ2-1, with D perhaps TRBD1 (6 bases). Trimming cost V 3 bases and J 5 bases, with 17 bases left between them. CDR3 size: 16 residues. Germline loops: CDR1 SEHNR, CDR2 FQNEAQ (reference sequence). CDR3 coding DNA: TGTGCCAGCAGCTTCGGTTTGGGACAAAAGAACAATGAGCAGTTCTTC. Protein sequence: CASSFGLGQKNNEQFF.

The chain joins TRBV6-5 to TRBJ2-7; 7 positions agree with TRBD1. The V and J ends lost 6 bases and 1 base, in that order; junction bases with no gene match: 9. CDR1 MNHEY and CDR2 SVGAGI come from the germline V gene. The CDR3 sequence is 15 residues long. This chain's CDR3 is CASSEDRFASYEQYF. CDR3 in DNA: TGTGCCAGCAGCGAGGACAGGTTCGCTTCCTACGAGCAGTACTTC.

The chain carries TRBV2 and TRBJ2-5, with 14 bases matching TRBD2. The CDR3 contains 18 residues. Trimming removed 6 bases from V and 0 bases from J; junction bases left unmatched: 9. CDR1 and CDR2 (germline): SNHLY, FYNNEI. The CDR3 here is CASRGHSTSGGDQETQYF. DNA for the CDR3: TGTGCCAGCAGAGGCCATTCGACTAGCGGGGGGGACCAAGAGACCCAGTACTTC. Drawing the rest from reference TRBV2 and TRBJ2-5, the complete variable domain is EPEVTQTPSHQVTQMGQEVILRCVPISNHLYFYWYRQILGQKVEFLVSFYNNEISEKSEIFDDQFSVERPDGSNFTLKIRSTKLEDSAMYFCASRGHSTSGGDQETQYFGPGTRLLVL.

CDR3 loop: CASTTGGERSGNTIYF. CDR3 coding DNA: TGTGCCAGCACCACCGGCGGAGAACGCTCTGGAAACACCATATATTTT. This chain uses TRBV18 with TRBJ1-3; D unresolved. The CDR3 is 16 residues long. Germline V gives CDR1 KGHSH, CDR2 LQKENI. V was cut by 8 bases and J by 0 bases, with 17 bases left in between.